This T cell receptor (beta chain) was sequenced in a study of identical twins. The V end was cut by 8 bases, the J end by 4 bases, with 12 bases between. The CDR3 totals 12 residues. Germline V gene lookup returns CDR1 MDHEN and CDR2 SYDVKM. This clonotype was picked up many times. Each cDNA held unique molecular identifiers, and template switching gave it a universal primer site. TCRdb reprocessed the 5' RACE reads via MiXCR and lists one record per CDR3 protein. This sample has 450,000 to 650,000 distinct CDR3 sequences, with more than 9% found just once. This sample was also put to use in a study of yellow fever vaccine responses in identical twins.

This chain joins TRBV28 and TRBJ2-7; D is uncertain. Sequenced sample: PBMCs. This TCR came from a woman younger than 35 in good health. CDR3 region: CASSSPAYEQYF. CDR3 in DNA: TGTGCCAGCTCATCACCCGCATACGAGCAGTACTTC.